The T cell receptor (beta chain) described here comes from a study of blood T cells in healthy people across ages. The donors, healthy Caucasians from Russia, were aged about 6 to 95. Isolation per sample recovered at least 7 million PBMCs. The second PCR ran roughly 6 to 11 cycles with a sample-barcoded 5' primer and J-beta primers. Each CDR3 protein gets one entry after TCRdb re-called the 5' RACE reads with MiXCR. The table includes approximately 800,000 distinct CDR3 sequences, roughly 50% detected once. Between the trimmed V and J ends, which lost 0 bases and 6 bases, there was a span of 13 bases. The CDR3 has 14 amino acids. Germline V gives CDR1 DFQATT, CDR2 SNEGSKA (reference sequence).

The rearrangement uses TRBV20-1 and TRBJ2-3; no reliable D call. The sample comprised blood. This sequence was found in an older man in good health. As DNA, the CDR3 is TGCAGTGCTAGAGACAGGACGCCCGCGGATACGCAGTATTTT. Its translation: CSARDRTPADTQYF.